This TCR beta chain emerged from a study of spatial heterogeneity in lung cancer. About the research overall: The mean occurrence of each unique TCR and UMI combination in raw reads exceeded eight.

Study outcomes and limitations: Among tumor T cells, estimated coverage was approximately 7% for alpha chains and roughly 13% for beta chains. Intratumoral expanded alpha and beta TCR counts were found to track tumor mutation counts. Ubiquitous and regional nonsynonymous mutation counts were tracked by ubiquitous and regional expanded TCR counts, respectively.

By frequency in the sample, this clonotype is medium-sized (0.01 to 0.1%). Antigen: not known. The time point was: sample taken at primary tumor resection. Per the germline V gene, CDR1 is SGHRS and CDR2 is YFSETQ. There are 15 residues in the CDR3. Trimming removed 4 bases from V and 5 bases from J; junction bases left unmatched: 6. MiXCR, applied by TCRdb to the 5' RACE reads, yields one record per CDR3 protein. The sample has fewer than 5,000 distinct CDR3 sequences, roughly 8.1% seen once. Sequenced material: lung tumor tissue, taken at surgery. The chain links TRBV5-1 to TRBJ2-2; 9 positions match TRBD1. The sequence came from a male donor with early-stage non-small cell lung cancer. Here the CDR3 reads CASSLWTGVTGELFF. The CDR3 DNA reads TGCGCCAGCAGCCTCTGGACAGGGGTTACCGGGGAGCTGTTTTTT.